The TCR beta chain under discussion was sequenced for a study of identical twins. V was clipped by 6 bases and J by 4 bases, with 18 bases between them. From germline, CDR1 is WSHSY and CDR2 SAAADI. The CDR3 sequence is 15 residues long. This clonotype was seen more than once but under ten times. TCRdb used MiXCR to reprocess the 5' RACE reads, holding one entry per CDR3 protein. This table holds nearly 250,000 distinct CDR3 sequences, roughly 7% found once. The sample also formed part of further work on yellow fever vaccine responses in identical twins. That investigation notes: Twins' vaccine T cell responses were reported to seem partly convergent and partly personalized.

The sequenced material came from memory (CD45RO+) T cells sorted from blood. The receptor comes from a woman aged 18-30 years in good health. The chain combines TRBV10-2 with TRBJ1-1; the D is unclear. The CDR3, as DNA: TGCGCCAGCAGCGCAGAGATGCGAGTGGGCACTGAAGCTTTCTTT. It yields the protein CASSAEMRVGTEAFF.